This entry is about one T cell receptor (beta chain). Its antigen is not identified. These data belong to a study of T-cell memory formation after mild COVID-19. Study-wide results and caveats: Clones contracting over day 15 to 85 were CD4/CD8 balanced, with later expanders leaning CD4+. Memory cells collected pre-infection included some clones that later responded, suggesting cross-reactive memory joined.

Constant-segment primers served in 5'RACE that generated TCR alpha and TCR beta cDNA libraries bearing sample barcodes and UMIs. TCRdb passed the 5' RACE reads through MiXCR, listing each CDR3 protein once. The table lists approximately 300,000 distinct CDR3 sequences, about 15% of them singletons. The CDR3 totals 15 residues. Germline CDR1 reads MNHNY; CDR2 reads SVGAGI (reference sequence). J lost 5 bases, V lost 7 bases, and 11 bases had no gene match. Sequencing was performed on PBMCs or a T cell subset sorted from them (not recorded which). This sequence originates from a man aged 18 to 30 who had mild COVID-19 (a few samples of this study predate the infection). Cell type and time point are not known. The chain recombines TRBV6-6 with TRBJ2-1, with 7 bases identical to TRBD1. The CDR3 DNA reads TGTGCCAGCACCTCCGACAGGGTGGAAGACAATGAGCAGTTCTTC. This gives the protein CASTSDRVEDNEQFF.